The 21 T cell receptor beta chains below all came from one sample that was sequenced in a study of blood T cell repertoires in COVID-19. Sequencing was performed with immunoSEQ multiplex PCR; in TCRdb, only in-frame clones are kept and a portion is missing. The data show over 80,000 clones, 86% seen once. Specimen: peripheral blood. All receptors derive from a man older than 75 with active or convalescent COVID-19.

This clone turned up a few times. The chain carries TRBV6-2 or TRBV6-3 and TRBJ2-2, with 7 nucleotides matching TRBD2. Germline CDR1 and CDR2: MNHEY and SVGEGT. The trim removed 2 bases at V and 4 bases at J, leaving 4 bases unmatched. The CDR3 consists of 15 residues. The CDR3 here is CASSYGGDFTGELFF. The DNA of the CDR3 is TGTGCCAGCAGTTACGGGGGGGACTTCACCGGGGAGCTGTTTTTT.

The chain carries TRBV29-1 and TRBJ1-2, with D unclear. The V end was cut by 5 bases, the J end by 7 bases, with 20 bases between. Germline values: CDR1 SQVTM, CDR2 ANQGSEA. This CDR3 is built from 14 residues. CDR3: CSVLSNGGMGGYTF. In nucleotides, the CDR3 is TGCAGCGTTTTATCTAACGGAGGAATGGGTGGCTACACCTTC.

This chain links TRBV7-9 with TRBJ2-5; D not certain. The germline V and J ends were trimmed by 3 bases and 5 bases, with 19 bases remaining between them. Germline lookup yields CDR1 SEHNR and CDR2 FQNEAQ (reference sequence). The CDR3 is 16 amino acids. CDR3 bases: TGTGCCAGCAGCTTCATGTTGTGGGTCGCCGGGGAGACCCAGTACTTC. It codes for CASSFMLWVAGETQYF.

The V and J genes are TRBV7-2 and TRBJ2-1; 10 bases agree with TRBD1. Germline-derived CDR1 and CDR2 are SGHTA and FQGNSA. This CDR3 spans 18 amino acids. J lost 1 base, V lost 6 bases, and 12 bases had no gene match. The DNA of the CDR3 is TGTGCCAGCAGAGGGACAGGGGTTTCGGGAAGGTCCTACAATGAGCAGTTCTTC. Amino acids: CASRGTGVSGRSYNEQFF.

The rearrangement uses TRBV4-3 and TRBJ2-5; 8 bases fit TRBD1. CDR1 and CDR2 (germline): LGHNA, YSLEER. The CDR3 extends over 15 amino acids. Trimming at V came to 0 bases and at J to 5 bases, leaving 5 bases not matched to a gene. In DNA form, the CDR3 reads TGCGCCAGCAGCCAAGAGGCAGGGGGCCGGGAGACCCAGTACTTC. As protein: CASSQEAGGRETQYF.

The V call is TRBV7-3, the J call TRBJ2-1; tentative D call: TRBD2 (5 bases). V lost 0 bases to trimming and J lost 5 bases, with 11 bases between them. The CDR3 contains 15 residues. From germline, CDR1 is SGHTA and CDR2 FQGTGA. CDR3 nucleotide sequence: TGTGCCAGCAGCTTAACCCGGGATTTCAACAATGAGCAGTTCTTC. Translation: CASSLTRDFNNEQFF.

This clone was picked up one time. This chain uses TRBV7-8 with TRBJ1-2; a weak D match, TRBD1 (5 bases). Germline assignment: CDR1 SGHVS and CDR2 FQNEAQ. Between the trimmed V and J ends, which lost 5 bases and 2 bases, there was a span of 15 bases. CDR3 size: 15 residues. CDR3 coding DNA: TGTGCCAGCAGCCCCCACAGGACACCGAACTATGGCTACACCTTC. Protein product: CASSPHRTPNYGYTF.

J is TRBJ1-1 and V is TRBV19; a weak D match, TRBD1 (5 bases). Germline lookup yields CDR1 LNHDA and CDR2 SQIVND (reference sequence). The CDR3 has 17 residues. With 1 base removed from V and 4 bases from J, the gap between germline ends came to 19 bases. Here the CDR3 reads CASSIVGTGVARTEAFF. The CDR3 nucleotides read TGTGCCAGTAGTATAGTGGGGACGGGGGTAGCACGCACTGAAGCTTTCTTT. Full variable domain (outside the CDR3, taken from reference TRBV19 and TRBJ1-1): DGGITQSPKYLFRKEGQNVTLSCEQNLNHDAMYWYRQDPGQGLRLIYYSQIVNDFQKGDIAEGYSVSREKKESFPLTVTSAQKNPTAFYLCASSIVGTGVARTEAFFGQGTRLTVV.

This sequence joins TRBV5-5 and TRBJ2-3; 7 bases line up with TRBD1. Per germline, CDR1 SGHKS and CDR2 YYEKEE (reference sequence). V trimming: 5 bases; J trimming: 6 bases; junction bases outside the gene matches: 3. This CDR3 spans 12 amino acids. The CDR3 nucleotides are TGTGCCAGCAGAATGACAGGGGATACGCAGTATTTT. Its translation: CASRMTGDTQYF.

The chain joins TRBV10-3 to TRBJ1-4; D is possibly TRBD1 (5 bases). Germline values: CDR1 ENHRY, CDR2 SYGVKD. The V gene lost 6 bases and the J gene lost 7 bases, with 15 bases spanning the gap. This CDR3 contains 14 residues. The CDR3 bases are TGTGCCATCAGCCCATCTGGGGGGGTTGAAAAACTGTTTTTT. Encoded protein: CAISPSGGVEKLFF.

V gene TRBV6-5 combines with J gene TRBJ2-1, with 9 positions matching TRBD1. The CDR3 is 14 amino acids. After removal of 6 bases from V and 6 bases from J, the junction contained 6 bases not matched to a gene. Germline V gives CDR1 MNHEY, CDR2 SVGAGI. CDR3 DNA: TGTGCCAGCAGGAGGGACAGGGAAGGCAATGAGCAGTTCTTC. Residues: CASRRDREGNEQFF.

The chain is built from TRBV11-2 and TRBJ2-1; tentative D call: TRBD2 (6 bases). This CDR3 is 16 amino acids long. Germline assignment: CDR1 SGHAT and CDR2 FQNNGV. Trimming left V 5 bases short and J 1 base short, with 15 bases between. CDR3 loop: CASSRSLADSYNEQFF. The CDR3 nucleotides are TGTGCCAGCAGCCGCTCCTTAGCGGATTCCTACAATGAGCAGTTCTTC.

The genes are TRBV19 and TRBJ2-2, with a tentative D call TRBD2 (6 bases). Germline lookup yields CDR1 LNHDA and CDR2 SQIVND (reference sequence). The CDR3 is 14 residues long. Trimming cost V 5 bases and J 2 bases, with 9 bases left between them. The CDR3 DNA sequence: TGTGCCAGTAGTGAGGGAGGTAACACCGGGGAGCTGTTTTTT. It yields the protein CASSEGGNTGELFF.

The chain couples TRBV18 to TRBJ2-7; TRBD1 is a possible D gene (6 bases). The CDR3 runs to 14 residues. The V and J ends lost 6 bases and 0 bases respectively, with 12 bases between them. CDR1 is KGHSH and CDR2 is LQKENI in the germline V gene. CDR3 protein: CASSQGHSSYEQYF. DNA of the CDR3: TGTGCCAGCTCCCAGGGACACAGCTCCTACGAGCAGTACTTC. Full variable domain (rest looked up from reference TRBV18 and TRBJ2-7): NAGVMQNPRHLVRRRGQEARLRCSPMKGHSHVYWYRQLPEEGLKFMVYLQKENIIDESGMPKERFSAEFPKEGPSILRIQQVVRGDSAAYFCASSQGHSSYEQYFGPGTRLTVT.

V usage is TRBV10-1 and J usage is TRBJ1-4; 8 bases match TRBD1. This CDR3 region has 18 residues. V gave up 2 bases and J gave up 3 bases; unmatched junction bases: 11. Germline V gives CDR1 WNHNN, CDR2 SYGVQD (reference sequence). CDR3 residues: CASSEGQGTKRPNEKLFF. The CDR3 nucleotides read TGCGCCAGCAGTGAGGGACAGGGCACCAAACGCCCTAATGAAAAACTGTTTTTT.

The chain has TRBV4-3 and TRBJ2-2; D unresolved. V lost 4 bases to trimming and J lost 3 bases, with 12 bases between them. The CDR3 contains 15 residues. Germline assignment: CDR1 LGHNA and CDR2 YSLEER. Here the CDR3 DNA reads TGCGCCAGCAGCCCCGATGACCGGGACACCGGGGAGCTGTTTTTT. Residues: CASSPDDRDTGELFF.

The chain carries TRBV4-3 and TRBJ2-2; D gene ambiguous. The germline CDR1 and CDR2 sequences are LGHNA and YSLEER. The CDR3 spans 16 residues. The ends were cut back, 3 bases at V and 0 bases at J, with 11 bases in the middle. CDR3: CASSHQTLANTGELFF. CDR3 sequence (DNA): TGCGCCAGCAGCCATCAGACTCTCGCGAACACCGGGGAGCTGTTTTTT.

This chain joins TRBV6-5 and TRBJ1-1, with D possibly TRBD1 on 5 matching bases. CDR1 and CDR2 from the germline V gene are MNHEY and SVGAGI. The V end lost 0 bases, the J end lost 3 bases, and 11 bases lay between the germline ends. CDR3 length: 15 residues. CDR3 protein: CASSYSWGGHTEAFF. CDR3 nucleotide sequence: TGTGCCAGCAGTTACTCGTGGGGGGGACACACTGAAGCTTTCTTT.

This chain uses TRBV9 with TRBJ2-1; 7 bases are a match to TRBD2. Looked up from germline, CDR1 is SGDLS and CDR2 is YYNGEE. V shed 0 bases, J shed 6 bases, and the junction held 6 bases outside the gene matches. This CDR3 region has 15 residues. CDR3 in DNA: TGTGCCAGCAGCGTAGGTTGGCGGGAGTCCAATGAGCAGTTCTTC. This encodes CASSVGWRESNEQFF.

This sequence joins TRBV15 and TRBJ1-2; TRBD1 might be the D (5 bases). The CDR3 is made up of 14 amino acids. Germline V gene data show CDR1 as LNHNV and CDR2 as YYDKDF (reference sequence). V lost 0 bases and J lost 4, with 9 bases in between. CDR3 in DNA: TGTGCCACCAGCAGAGAAGGGGCCCGCTATGGCTACACCTTC. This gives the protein CATSREGARYGYTF.

The CDR3 sequence: CASRAGGDYEQYF. Written as DNA, the CDR3 is TGTGCCAGCCGGGCCGGGGGGGACTACGAGCAGTACTTC. The rearrangement joins TRBV6-6 to TRBJ2-7; 8 bases fit TRBD2. V lost 8 bases, J lost 3 bases, and 6 bases stayed unmatched. Looked up from germline, CDR1 is MNHNY and CDR2 is SVGAGI (reference sequence). The CDR3 has 13 amino acids.